This TCR beta chain is drawn from a study of T cell clones after liver transplantation (dated by TCRdb to 2018 to 2020). Background for the entire study: The samples were obtained from ITN030ST, a randomized trial that attempted immunosuppression withdrawal within 2 years after liver transplantation. Third party-reactive TCRbeta sequences from pre-transplant MLRs were also identified as an antigen-independent comparator for donor-reactive sequences. Blood samples were collected pre-transplant, pre-randomization before withdrawal, and post-randomization after either full withdrawal or failed withdrawal. The subjects received no induction therapy and were kept on standard immunosuppression until randomization at 12-24 months post-transplant. Tolerance was defined as complete withdrawal of immunosuppression for at least one year without a rise in liver enzymes beyond twice the upper limit of normal. Three of the eight recipients were HCV-positive; the others were transplanted for non-autoimmune, non-viral indications. A cohort of 8 liver transplant recipients was studied, of whom 3 were classified as tolerant and 5 as non-tolerant. Donor-reactive T cell clones were identified by TCRbeta sequencing following a pre-transplant mixed lymphocyte reaction and were subsequently tracked in post-transplant blood. Results and caveats for the whole study, not just this receptor: Low numbers of available donor cells limited the measurable donor-reactive repertoire in a couple of subjects. The conclusions were preliminary, being limited by small, heterogeneous patient numbers and by non-standardized post-transplant time points. When repertoire turnover was taken into account, detection of donor-reactive sequences was significantly reduced in 7 of 8 subjects for CD4 and in 8 of 8 subjects for CD8. Donor-reactive sequences declined more than third party-reactive ones, suggesting partial antigen-specific deletion unrelated to withdrawal success. In 5 of 8 subjects, circulating donor-reactive CD4 TCRbeta sequences decreased significantly after transplant, regardless of tolerance or HCV status. Because no allograft tissue specimens were available, donor-reactive T cells may have migrated into the graft instead of being deleted.

On this clone itself: This clone's antigen is unknown. Base qualities are not provided; no much larger clone lies one nucleotide away.

High-throughput TCRbeta CDR3 sequencing of frozen genomic DNA was performed by immunoSEQ, including PCR amplification, mapping, bias correction and internal controls. The original pipeline was this. Productive rearrangements were kept, and unique TCRbeta sequences were defined by CDR3 nucleotide sequence plus V and J gene. Donor-reactive sequences required at least 5-fold expansion in CFSE-low cells versus unstimulated pre-transplant cells and at least 0.01% frequency. Per-subject minimum frequency thresholds, based on the lowest-template unstimulated sample, ensured at least 90% detection power. Jensen-Shannon divergence between the top 1000 TCRbeta sequences post-transplant and pre-transplant was used to measure repertoire turnover. Two-sided Fisher's exact tests were used to test for changes in how often donor-reactive sequences were detected. Held by TCRdb, this immuneACCESS table contains in-frame sequences only and omits some clones. Under half of the omission traces to an unresolved V gene where checked; the cause of the rest is unknown. V and J calls and clone size follow that table, whereas D and trimming were derived from the DNA. Here the sample has 65,000 to 90,000 clones; about 88% occur a single time. The ten top clones hold 2% to 3% of the sample.

The time point label corresponds to: pre-transplant. Thawed unstimulated PBMCs were stained for CD3, CD4 and CD8 and FACS-sorted into CD3+CD4+ and CD3+CD8+ populations. All 8 studied subjects were randomized to withdrawal of immunosuppression. The Qiagen DNeasy Blood and Tissue Kit was used for genomic DNA isolation. Spanning cysteine to phenylalanine, the CDR3 consists of 15 amino acids. The sequence is cut down to CDR3 DNA, 45 bases in frame from base 1. Unmatched junction bases come to 10, with V trimmed by 3 bases and J by 3 bases. CDR1 and CDR2 (SQVTM, ANQGSEA) derive from the germline V gene. The chain employs TRBV29-1 and TRBJ1-2, with 7 junctional bases fitting TRBD1. The receptor's source is a human donor who received a liver transplant. Sequencing used CD4+ T cells from blood, obtained before liver transplant. The DNA sequence is given as TGCAGCGTTGATCAGCGACAGGGAGGAGACTATGGCTACACCTTC. It translates to CSVDQRQGGDYGYTF.